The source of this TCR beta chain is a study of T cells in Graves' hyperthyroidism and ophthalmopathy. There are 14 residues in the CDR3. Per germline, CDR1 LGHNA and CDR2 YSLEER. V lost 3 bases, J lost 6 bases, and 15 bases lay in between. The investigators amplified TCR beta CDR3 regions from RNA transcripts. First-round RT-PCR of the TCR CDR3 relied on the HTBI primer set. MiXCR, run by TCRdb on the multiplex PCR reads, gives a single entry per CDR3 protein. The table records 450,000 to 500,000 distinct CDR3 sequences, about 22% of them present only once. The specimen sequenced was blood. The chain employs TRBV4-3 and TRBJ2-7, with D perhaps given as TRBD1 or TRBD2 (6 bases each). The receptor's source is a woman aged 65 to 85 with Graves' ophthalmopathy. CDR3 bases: TGCGCCAGCAGCCAGCGAGGGGGGACGTTCGAGCAGTACTTC. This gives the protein CASSQRGGTFEQYF.